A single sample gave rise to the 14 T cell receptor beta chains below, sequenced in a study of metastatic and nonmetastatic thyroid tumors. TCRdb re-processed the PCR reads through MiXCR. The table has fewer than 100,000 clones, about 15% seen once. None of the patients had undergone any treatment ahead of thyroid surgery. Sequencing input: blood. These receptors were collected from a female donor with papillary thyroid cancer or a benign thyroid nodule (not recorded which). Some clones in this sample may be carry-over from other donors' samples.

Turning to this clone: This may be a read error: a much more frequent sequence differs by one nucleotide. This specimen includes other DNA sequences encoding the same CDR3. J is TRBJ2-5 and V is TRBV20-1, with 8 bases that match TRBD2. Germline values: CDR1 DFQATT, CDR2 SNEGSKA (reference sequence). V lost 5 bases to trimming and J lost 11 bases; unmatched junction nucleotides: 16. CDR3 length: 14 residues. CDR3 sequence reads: CSAEAGANWVTQYF. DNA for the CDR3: TGCAGTGCTGAAGCGGGGGCTAATTGGGTGACACAGTACTTC.

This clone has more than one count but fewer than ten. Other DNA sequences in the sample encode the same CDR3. The CDR3 DNA follows: TGTGCCAGCAGCCAAGGAAGGGCTAGCGGATTAACAGATACGCAGTATTTT. It is translated as CASSQGRASGLTDTQYF. The chain couples TRBV3-1 to TRBJ2-3, with 7 bases identical to TRBD2. From germline, CDR1 is LGHDT and CDR2 YNNKEL (reference sequence). Trimming at V came to 1 base and at J to 3 bases, leaving 10 bases not matched to a gene. The CDR3 is 17 residues long.

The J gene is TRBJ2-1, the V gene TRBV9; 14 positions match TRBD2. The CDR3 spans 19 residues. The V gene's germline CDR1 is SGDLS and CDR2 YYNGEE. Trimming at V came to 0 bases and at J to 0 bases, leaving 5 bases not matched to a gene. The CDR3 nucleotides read TGTGCCAGCAGCGTAGAAGGGACTAGCGGGAGTCTCTCCTACAATGAGCAGTTCTTC. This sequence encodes CASSVEGTSGSLSYNEQFF. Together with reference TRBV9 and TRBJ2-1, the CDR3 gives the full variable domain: DSGVTQTPKHLITATGQRVTLRCSPRSGDLSVYWYQQSLDQGLQFLIQYYNGEERAKGNILERFSAQQFPDLHSELNLSSLELGDSALYFCASSVEGTSGSLSYNEQFFGPGTRLTVL.

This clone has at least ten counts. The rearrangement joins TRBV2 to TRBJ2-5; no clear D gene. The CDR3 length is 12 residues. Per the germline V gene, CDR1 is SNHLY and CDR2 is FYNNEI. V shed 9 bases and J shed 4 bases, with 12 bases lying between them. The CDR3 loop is CASSPGIETQYF. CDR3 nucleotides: TGTGCCAGTAGCCCAGGCATAGAGACCCAGTACTTC.

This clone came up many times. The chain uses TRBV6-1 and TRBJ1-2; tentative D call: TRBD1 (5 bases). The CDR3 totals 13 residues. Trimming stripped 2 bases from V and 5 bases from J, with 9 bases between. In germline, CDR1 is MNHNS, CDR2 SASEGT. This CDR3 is CASSEQGGYGYTF. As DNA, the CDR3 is TGTGCCAGCAGTGAACAGGGCGGATATGGCTACACCTTC.

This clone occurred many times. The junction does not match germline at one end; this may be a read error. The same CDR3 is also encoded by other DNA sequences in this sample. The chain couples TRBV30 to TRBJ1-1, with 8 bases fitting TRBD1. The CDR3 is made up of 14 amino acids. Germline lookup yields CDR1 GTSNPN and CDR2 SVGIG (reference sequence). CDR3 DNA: TGTGCCTGGAGCGACCGGGACAGGAACACTGAGGCTTTCTTT. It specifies CAWSDRDRNTEAFF. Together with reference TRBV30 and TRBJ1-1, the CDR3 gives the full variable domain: SQTIHQWPATLVQPVGSPLSLECTVEGTSNPNLYWYRQAAGRGLQLLFYSVGIGQISSEVPQNLSASRPQDRQFILSSKKLLLSDSGFYLCAWSDRDRNTEAFFGQGTRLTVV.

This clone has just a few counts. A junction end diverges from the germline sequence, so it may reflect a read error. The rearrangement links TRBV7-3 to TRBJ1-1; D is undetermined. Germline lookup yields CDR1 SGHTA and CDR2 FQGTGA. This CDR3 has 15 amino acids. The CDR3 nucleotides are TGTGCCAGCAGCCCCAATCACCTTAAACGGACTGAAGCTTCCTTT. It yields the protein CASSPNHLKRTEASF.

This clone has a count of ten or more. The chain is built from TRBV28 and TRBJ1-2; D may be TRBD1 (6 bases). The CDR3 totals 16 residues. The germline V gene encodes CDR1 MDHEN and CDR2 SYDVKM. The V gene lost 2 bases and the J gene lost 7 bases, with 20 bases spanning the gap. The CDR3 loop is CASSLKLGTSLVGYTF. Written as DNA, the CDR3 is TGTGCCAGCAGTTTAAAACTCGGGACATCCCTTGTTGGCTACACCTTC.

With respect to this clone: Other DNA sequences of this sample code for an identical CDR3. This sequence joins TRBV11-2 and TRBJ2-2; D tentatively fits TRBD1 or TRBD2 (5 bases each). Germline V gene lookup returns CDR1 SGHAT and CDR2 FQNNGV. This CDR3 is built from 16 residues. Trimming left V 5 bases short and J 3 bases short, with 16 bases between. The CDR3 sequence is CASSKNGGADTGELFF. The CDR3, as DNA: TGTGCCAGCAGCAAAAATGGGGGAGCGGACACCGGGGAGCTGTTTTTT. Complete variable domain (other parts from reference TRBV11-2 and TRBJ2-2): EAGVAQSPRYKIIEKRQSVAFWCNPISGHATLYWYQQILGQGPKLLIQFQNNGVVDDSQLPKDRFSAERLKGVDSTLKIQPAKLEDSAVYLCASSKNGGADTGELFFGEGSRLTVL.

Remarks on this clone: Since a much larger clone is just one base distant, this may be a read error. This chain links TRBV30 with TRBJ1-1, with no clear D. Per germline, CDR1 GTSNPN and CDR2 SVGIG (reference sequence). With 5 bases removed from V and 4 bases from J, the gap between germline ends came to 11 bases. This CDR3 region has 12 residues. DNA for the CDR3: TGTGCCTGGTCCGGGGTGAGCACTGAAGCTTTCTTT. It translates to CAWSGVSTEAFF.

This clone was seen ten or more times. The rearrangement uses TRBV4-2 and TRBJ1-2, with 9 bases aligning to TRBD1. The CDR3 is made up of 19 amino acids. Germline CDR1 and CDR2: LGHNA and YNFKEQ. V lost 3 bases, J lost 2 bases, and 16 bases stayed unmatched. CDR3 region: CASSQIVQGAGFGNYGYTF. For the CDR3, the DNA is TGTGCCAGCAGCCAGATCGTACAGGGGGCTGGGTTTGGGAACTATGGCTACACCTTC.

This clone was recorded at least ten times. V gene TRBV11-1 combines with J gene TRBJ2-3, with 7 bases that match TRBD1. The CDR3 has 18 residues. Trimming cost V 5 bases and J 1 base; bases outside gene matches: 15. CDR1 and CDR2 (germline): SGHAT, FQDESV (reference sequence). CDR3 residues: CASSPTDRVGEGTDTQYF. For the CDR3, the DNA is TGTGCCAGCAGCCCCACAGACAGGGTTGGGGAAGGCACAGATACGCAGTATTTT.

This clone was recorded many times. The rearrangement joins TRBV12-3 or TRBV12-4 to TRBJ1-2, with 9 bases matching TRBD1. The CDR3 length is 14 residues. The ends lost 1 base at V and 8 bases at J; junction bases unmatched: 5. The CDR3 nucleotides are TGTGCCAGCAGTTTAGGGACAGGGGAAGTCGGCTACACCTTC. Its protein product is CASSLGTGEVGYTF.

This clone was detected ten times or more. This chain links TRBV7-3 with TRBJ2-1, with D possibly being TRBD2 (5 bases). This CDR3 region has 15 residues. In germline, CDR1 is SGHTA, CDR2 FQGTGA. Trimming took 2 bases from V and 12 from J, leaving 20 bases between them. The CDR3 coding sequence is TGTGCCAGCAGCTTATCTGATCCCCCTACCCGGGGGCAGTTCTTC. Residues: CASSLSDPPTRGQFF.